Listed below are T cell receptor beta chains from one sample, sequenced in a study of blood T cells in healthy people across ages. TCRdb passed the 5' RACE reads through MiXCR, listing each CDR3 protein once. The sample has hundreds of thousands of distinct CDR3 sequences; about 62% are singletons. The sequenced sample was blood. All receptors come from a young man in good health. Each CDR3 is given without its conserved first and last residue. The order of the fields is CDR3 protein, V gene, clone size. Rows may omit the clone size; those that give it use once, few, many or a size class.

SVGRGTGYT TRBV29-1 few
ASRLGSSYEQY TRBV3-1 NA
SARSDSPATNEKLF TRBV20-1 NA
ASSPLTTTLSSYEQY TRBV13 NA
ASSTGLADNEQF TRBV5-1 NA
ASSLRRGTEAF TRBV4-1 NA
ASSQDGRLQETQY TRBV4-3 NA
ASSHDVNSYEQY TRBV7-2 few
ASGKRPGDGANVLT TRBV27 NA
SASRDLYNEQF TRBV20-1 NA
ASSLTGAQSGYEQY TRBV2 once
ASSLTTGTDTQY TRBV12-3/TRBV12-4 few
ASSPQFAGGTEAF TRBV7-2 few
ASSYSGQPYEKLF TRBV6-5 NA
SVDQGSGTDTQY TRBV29-1 once
ASSNPPLLMNTEAF TRBV7-9 NA
SAGDPVAKNIQY TRBV29-1 NA
ASRVQGSGAGYT TRBV2 once
SARDLERGLSGIEETQY TRBV20-1 NA
SAREAVSKETQY TRBV20-1 NA
SVGGTTYTQY TRBV29-1 NA
ASSLNGRLSSYEQY TRBV27 NA
ASSQRLQGADTQY TRBV3-1 NA
SAYEAGGVGPLH TRBV20-1 NA
ASSLAPQGYEQY TRBV5-6 NA
ASSEDSSYEQY TRBV6-1 NA
APREFYGYT TRBV6-1 few
ASSLDRANQPQH TRBV27 NA
ASTGRHHDPGELF TRBV28 few
ASSAGTTTDTQY TRBV7-2 many
SVTREWSSYEQY TRBV29-1 NA
ASSVLEGQPQH TRBV6-4 NA
ASRPRLGHNQPQH TRBV6-6 NA
ASSEQGSWEQY TRBV6-2/TRBV6-3 NA
SVVPPGGVNYGYT TRBV29-1 NA
ASSQAGTGIDEQY TRBV4-2 NA
ASSQDRTANIQY TRBV4-1 NA
SVEDPEGDGNNNEQF TRBV29-1 NA
SAPGQGADGEQF TRBV20-1 NA
ASSLIGAGEQF TRBV4-3 NA
ASRIGGTYGYT TRBV6-5 few
ASSTKKAVTDTQY TRBV4-3 NA
ASSFDASNEQF TRBV7-3 NA
SASRATSSYNEQF TRBV20-1 NA
ASSVAGPYNEQF TRBV27 NA
ASSRGHLTSSGANVLT TRBV6-1 NA
ASSQDVMQAQY TRBV11-3 few
ASRDWTGGSEAF TRBV2 few
ASSQIRPERYNEQF TRBV14 NA
ASSLNGRHQPQH TRBV27 few